This T cell receptor beta chain was identified during a study of sequential checkpoint blockade in melanoma. Treatment reported: randomized to nivolumab then ipilimumab (arm A) or the reverse (arm B). From thawed PBMCs, live CD3+CD8+ cells negative for CD19 and CD56 were sorted. This clone was seen more than once but under ten times. Per germline, CDR1 SGHTA and CDR2 FQGNSA. Trimming took off 1 base at V and 11 bases at J, with 15 bases between the two ends. This CDR3 has 15 residues. The repertoire was sequenced with immunoSEQ multiplex PCR; TCRdb's copy has only in-frame clones and lacks some. The table lists about 6,100 clones, 50% to 70% of them singletons.

Specimen: CD8+ T cells sorted from blood (inferred from file names), collected from a patient given nivolumab and ipilimumab in sequence. The receptor comes from a human donor with melanoma. J is TRBJ1-6 and V is TRBV7-2, with D possibly TRBD1 on 5 matching bases. The CDR3, as DNA: TGTGCCAGCAGCTTAGTTGGGGCCTTGGCGACACCCCTCCACTTT. It specifies CASSLVGALATPLHF.